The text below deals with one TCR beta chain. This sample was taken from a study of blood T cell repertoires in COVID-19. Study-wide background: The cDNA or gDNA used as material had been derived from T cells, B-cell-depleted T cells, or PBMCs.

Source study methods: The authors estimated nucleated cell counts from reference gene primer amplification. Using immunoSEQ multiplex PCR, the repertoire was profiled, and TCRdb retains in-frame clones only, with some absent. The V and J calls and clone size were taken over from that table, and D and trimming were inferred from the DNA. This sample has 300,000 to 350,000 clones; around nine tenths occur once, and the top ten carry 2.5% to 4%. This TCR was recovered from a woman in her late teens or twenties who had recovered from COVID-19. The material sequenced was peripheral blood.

The CDR3 sequence: CAISESPNTEAFF. DNA of the CDR3: TGTGCCATCAGTGAGTCCCCTAACACTGAAGCTTTCTTT. The J gene is TRBJ1-1, the V gene TRBV10-3; unclear D gene. The V and J ends lost 0 bases and 2 bases respectively, with 4 bases between them. This CDR3 is 13 amino acids long. The V gene's germline CDR1 is ENHRY and CDR2 SYGVKD.